This T cell receptor (beta chain) appears in the sequencing data of a study of CD8 T cells in Susac syndrome. Whole-study context: The sequenced Susac syndrome patients included five or six who had clinically active disease and under ten who were in remission. Whole-study results and caveats: In Susac syndrome, the CD4+ T cell repertoires did not show clonal expansion.

This CDR3 region has 15 residues. From germline, CDR1 is SGHTA and CDR2 FQGTGA. Trimming cost V 2 bases and J 2 bases, with 12 bases left between them. With respect to this clonotype: As yet, its antigen is unknown.

Peripheral blood CD8+ and CD4+ T cells were profiled by TCR beta sequencing. Negative isolation yielded the CD8+ and CD4+ T cells, while FACS enriched the TEMRA cells. RNA was extracted with the RNeasy kit, and a quantity of about 0.45 to 1 ug was reverse transcribed using random hexamers. Each CDR3 protein is one row after TCRdb ran MiXCR on the immunoSEQ multiplex PCR reads. The table records roughly 190,000 distinct CDR3 sequences, nearly 97% of them present only once. Sequences were obtained from CD4+ T cells from PBMCs. The source is a human donor with Susac syndrome. The chain joins TRBV7-3 to TRBJ2-5; a weak D match, TRBD2 (6 bases). The CDR3 DNA sequence: TGTGCCAGCAGCTTACAGAAGGGACTGCAAGAGACCCAGTACTTC. This gives the protein CASSLQKGLQETQYF. The full variable domain, in which reference TRBV7-3 and TRBJ2-5 provide the parts outside the CDR3, is GAGVSQTPSNKVTEKGKYVELRCDPISGHTALYWYRQSLGQGPEFLIYFQGTGAADDSGLPNDRFFAVRPEGSVSTLKIQRTERGDSAVYLCASSLQKGLQETQYFGPGTRLLVL.